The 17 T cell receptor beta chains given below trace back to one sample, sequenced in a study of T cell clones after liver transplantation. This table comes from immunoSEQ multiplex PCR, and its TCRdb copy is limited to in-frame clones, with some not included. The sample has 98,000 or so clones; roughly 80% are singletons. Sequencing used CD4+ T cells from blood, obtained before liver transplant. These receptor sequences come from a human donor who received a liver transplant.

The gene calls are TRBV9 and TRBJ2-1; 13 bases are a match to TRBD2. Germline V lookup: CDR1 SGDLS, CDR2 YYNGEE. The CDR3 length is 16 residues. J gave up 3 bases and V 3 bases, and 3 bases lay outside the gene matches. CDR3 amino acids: CASSGTSGGHYNEQFF. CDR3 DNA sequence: TGTGCCAGCAGCGGGACTAGCGGGGGCCACTACAATGAGCAGTTCTTC.

CDR3 nucleotide sequence: TGTGCCAGCAGTGAATCGGGACAGGGGAATTCACCCCTCCACTTT. Translating it yields CASSESGQGNSPLHF. This chain connects TRBV6-1 to TRBJ1-6; 10 nucleotides align to TRBD1. Germline lookup yields CDR1 MNHNS and CDR2 SASEGT. This CDR3 spans 15 amino acids. Trimming took 2 bases from V and 7 from J; bases not matched to a gene: 2.

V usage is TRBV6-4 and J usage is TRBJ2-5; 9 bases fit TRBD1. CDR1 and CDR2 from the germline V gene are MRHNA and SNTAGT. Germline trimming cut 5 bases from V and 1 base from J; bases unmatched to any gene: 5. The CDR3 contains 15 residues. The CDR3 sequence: CASSPQGASQETQYF. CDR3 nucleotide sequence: TGTGCCAGCAGTCCACAGGGGGCCTCCCAAGAGACCCAGTACTTC.

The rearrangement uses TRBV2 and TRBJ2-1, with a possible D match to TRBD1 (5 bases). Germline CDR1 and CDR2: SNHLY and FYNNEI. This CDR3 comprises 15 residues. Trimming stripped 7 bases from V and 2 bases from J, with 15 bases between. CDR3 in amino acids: CASTRRQGTYNEQFF. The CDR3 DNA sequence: TGTGCCAGCACCCGCCGTCAGGGTACCTACAATGAGCAGTTCTTC.

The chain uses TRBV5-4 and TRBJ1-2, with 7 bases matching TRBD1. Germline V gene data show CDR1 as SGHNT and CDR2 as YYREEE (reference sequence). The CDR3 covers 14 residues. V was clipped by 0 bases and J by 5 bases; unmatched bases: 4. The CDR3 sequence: CASSLALTGYGYTF. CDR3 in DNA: TGTGCCAGCAGCTTGGCCTTGACAGGGTATGGCTACACCTTC.

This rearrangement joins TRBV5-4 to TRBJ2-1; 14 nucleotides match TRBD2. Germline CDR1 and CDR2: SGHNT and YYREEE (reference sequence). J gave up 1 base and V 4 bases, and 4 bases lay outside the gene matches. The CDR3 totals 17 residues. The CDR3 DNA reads TGTGCCAGCAGCCTTCGACTAGCGGGAGGGTCCTACAATGAGCAGTTCTTC. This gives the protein CASSLRLAGGSYNEQFF.

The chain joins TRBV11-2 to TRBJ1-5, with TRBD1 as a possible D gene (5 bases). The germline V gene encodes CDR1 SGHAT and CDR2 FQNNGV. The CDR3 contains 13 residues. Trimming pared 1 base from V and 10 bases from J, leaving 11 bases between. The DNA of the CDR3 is TGTGCCAGCAGCTTAGGGCCGGGGGTACCCCAGCATTTT. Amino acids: CASSLGPGVPQHF.

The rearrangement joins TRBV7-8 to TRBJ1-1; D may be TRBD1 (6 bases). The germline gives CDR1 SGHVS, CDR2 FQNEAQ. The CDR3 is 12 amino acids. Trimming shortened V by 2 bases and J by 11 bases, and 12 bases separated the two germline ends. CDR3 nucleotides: TGTGCCAGCAGCTTAAGGGGGAGTGCCGCTTTCTTT. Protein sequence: CASSLRGSAAFF.

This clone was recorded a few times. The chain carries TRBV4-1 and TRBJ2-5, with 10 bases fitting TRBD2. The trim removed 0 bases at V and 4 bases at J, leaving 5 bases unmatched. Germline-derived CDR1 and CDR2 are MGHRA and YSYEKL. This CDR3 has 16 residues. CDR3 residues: CASSQEGSSGRETQYF. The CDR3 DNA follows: TGCGCCAGCAGCCAAGAAGGCTCTAGCGGGAGAGAGACCCAGTACTTC.

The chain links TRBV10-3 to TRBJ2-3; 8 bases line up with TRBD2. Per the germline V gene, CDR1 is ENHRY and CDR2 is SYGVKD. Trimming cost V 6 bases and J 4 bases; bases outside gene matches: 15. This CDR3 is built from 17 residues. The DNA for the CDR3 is TGTGCCATCAGGGACCTCCTGGGGCGGGGGGATGCAGATACGCAGTATTTT. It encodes CAIRDLLGRGDADTQYF.

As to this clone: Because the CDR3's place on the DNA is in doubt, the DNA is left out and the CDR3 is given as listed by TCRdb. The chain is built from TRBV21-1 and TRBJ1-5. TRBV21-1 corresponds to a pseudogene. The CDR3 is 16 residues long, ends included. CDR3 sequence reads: CASSKVGGGSNQPQHF.

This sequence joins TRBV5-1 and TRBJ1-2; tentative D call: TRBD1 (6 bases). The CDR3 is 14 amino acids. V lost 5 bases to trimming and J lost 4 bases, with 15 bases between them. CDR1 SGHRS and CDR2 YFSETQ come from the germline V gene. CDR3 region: CASSFQGTSYGYTF. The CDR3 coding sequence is TGCGCCAGCAGTTTTCAGGGGACCAGCTATGGCTACACCTTC.

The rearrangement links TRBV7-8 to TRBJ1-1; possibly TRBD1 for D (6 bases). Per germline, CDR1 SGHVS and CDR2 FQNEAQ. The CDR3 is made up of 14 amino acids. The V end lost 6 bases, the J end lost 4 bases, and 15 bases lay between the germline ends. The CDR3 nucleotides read TGTGCCAGCAGGCGAGGGGGAAAGGGCACTGAAGCTTTCTTT. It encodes CASRRGGKGTEAFF. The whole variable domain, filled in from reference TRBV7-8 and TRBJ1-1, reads GAGVSQSPRYKVAKRGQDVALRCDPISGHVSLFWYQQALGQGPEFLTYFQNEAQLDKSGLPSDRFFAERPEGSVSTLKIQRTQQEDSAVYLCASRRGGKGTEAFFGQGTRLTVV.

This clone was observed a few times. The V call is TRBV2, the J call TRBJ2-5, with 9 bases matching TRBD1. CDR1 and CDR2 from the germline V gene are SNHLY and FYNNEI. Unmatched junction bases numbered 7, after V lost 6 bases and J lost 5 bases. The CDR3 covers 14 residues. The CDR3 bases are TGTGCCAGCAGGCTGGGACAGGGATGGGAGACCCAGTACTTC. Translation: CASRLGQGWETQYF. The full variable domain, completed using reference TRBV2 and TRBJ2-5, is EPEVTQTPSHQVTQMGQEVILRCVPISNHLYFYWYRQILGQKVEFLVSFYNNEISEKSEIFDDQFSVERPDGSNFTLKIRSTKLEDSAMYFCASRLGQGWETQYFGPGTRLLVL.

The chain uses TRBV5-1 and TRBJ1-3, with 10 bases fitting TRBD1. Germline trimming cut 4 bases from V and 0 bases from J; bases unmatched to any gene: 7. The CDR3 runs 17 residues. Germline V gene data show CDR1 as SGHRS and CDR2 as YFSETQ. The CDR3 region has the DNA TGCGCCAGCAGCCCCCGGGACAGGGGAATCTCTGGAAACACCATATATTTT. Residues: CASSPRDRGISGNTIYF.

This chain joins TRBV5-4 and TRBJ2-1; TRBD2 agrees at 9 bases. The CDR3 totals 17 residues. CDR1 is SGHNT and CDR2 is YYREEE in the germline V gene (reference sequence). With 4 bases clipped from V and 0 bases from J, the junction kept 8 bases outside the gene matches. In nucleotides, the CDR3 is TGTGCCAGCAGCGGGTGGACTAGCGTTCTCTCCTACAATGAGCAGTTCTTC. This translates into CASSGWTSVLSYNEQFF.

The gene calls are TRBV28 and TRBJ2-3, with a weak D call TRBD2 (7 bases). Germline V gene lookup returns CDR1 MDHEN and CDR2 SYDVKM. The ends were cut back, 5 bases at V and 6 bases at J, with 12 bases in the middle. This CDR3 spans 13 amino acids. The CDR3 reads CASSAPGGDTQYF. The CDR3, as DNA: TGTGCCAGCAGTGCCCCGGGGGGCGATACGCAGTATTTT.